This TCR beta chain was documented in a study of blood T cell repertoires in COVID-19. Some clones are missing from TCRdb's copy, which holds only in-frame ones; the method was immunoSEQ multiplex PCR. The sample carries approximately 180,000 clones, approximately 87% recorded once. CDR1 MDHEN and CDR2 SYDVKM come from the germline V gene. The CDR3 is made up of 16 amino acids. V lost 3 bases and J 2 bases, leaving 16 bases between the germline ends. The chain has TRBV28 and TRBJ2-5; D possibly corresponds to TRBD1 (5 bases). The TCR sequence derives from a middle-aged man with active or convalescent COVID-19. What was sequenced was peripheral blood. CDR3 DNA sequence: TGTGCCAGCAGTTTCAGACCCGGACACATACAAGAGACCCAGTACTTC. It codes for CASSFRPGHIQETQYF.